The next 13 T cell receptor beta chains were all read from a single sample in a study of blood T cell repertoires in COVID-19. Profiled with immunoSEQ multiplex PCR; TCRdb holds only in-frame clones, not every one. The table records under 85,000 clones, around 88% of them present only once. The material sequenced was peripheral blood. The receptor set was obtained from a woman aged 80 or over with active or convalescent COVID-19.

This chain uses TRBV6-5 with TRBJ2-7; D perhaps matches TRBD1 (5 bases). From germline, CDR1 is MNHEY and CDR2 SVGAGI. V lost 2 bases to trimming and J lost 0 bases, with 14 bases between them. The CDR3 contains 16 residues. The CDR3 region has the DNA TGTGCCAGCAGTTACCAGGGTGGCAGGAGCTCCTACGAGCAGTACTTC. Its protein product is CASSYQGGRSSYEQYF.

This clone has only one observation. The chain joins TRBV21-1 to TRBJ1-5; the D segment call TRBD1 is taken from the table without a DNA check. TRBV21-1 is termed a pseudogene. The CDR3 extends over 17 amino acids. CDR3 nucleotides: TGTGCCAGCAGTACCGGGACAGGGAAAAGGCATTGTCAGCCCCAGCATTTT. Its translation: CASSTGTGKRHCQPQHF.

This chain's CDR3 is CASSRGEYGYTF. CDR3 sequence (DNA): TGTGCCAGCTCCCGGGGGGAATATGGCTACACCTTC. The chain recombines TRBV28 with TRBJ1-2, with D perhaps matching TRBD1 (5 bases). Per the germline V gene, CDR1 is MDHEN and CDR2 is SYDVKM. The CDR3 sequence is 12 residues long. V lost 8 bases, J lost 5 bases, and 12 bases lay in between.

The chain joins TRBV9 to TRBJ2-2; 10 nucleotides match TRBD2. V gave up 4 bases and J gave up 4 bases; unmatched junction bases: 7. This CDR3 is built from 16 residues. Germline V gene sequence: CDR1 SGDLS, CDR2 YYNGEE. The CDR3 DNA reads TGTGCCAGCAGCCCCCGGACTAGCGGCTTCACCGGGGAGCTGTTTTTT. It is translated as CASSPRTSGFTGELFF. The full variable domain, its missing parts supplied by reference TRBV9 and TRBJ2-2, is DSGVTQTPKHLITATGQRVTLRCSPRSGDLSVYWYQQSLDQGLQFLIQYYNGEERAKGNILERFSAQQFPDLHSELNLSSLELGDSALYFCASSPRTSGFTGELFFGEGSRLTVL.

V and J are TRBV3-1 (or the pseudogene TRBV3-2) and TRBJ2-7, with TRBD1 as a possible D gene (6 bases). Trimming took off 4 bases at V and 3 bases at J, with 13 bases between the two ends. The CDR3 has 14 residues. The germline V gene encodes CDR1 LGHDT and CDR2 YNNKEL (reference sequence). The CDR3 is CASSRRTESYEQYF. The CDR3 DNA is TGTGCCAGCAGCCGTCGGACAGAAAGCTACGAGCAGTACTTC.

V and J are TRBV7-2 and TRBJ2-7, with 9 bases that match TRBD1. The CDR3 extends over 14 amino acids. The ends lost 5 bases at V and 4 bases at J; junction bases unmatched: 6. Germline CDR1 and CDR2: SGHTA and FQGNSA. As DNA, the CDR3 is TGTGCCAGCAGCCAGACAGGGGGACGGTACGAGCAGTACTTC. Translation: CASSQTGGRYEQYF.

CDR3: CASTGAAGELFF. DNA for the CDR3: TGTGCCAGCACCGGAGCGGCCGGGGAGCTGTTTTTT. V gene TRBV7-2 combines with J gene TRBJ2-2, with D maybe TRBD2 (5 bases). The CDR3 is made up of 12 amino acids. Germline CDR1 SGHTA, CDR2 FQGNSA. Trimming pared 7 bases from V and 6 bases from J, leaving 9 bases between.

V usage is TRBV3-1 (or the pseudogene TRBV3-2) and J usage is TRBJ2-4, with D perhaps matching TRBD2 (6 bases). The CDR3 is 16 residues long. Germline V gene lookup returns CDR1 LGHDT and CDR2 YNNKEL (reference sequence). The V end was cut by 3 bases, the J end by 3 bases, with 15 bases between. The CDR3 DNA sequence: TGTGCCAGCAGCCAGGGGGGTTCAGCTGGCAAAAACATTCAGTACTTC. This codes for CASSQGGSAGKNIQYF.

The chain is built from TRBV6-6 and TRBJ2-1; 13 nucleotides match TRBD2. V trimming: 5 bases; J trimming: 0 bases; junction bases outside the gene matches: 4. The germline V gene has CDR1 MNHNY and CDR2 SVGAGI (reference sequence). This CDR3 has 17 amino acids. The CDR3 sequence: CASSPLAGGPSYNEQFF. In nucleotides, the CDR3 is TGTGCCAGCAGTCCACTAGCGGGGGGGCCCTCCTACAATGAGCAGTTCTTC.

This chain uses TRBV6-5 with TRBJ2-2; no reliable D call. CDR3 size: 14 residues. The V and J ends lost 7 bases and 4 bases respectively, with 13 bases between them. CDR1 MNHEY and CDR2 SVGAGI come from the germline V gene. This chain's CDR3 is CASIPVARTGELFF. The CDR3 DNA reads as TGTGCCAGCATCCCTGTAGCCCGCACCGGGGAGCTGTTTTTT.

V usage is TRBV11-2 and J usage is TRBJ2-1, with 7 bases fitting TRBD1. Germline assignment: CDR1 SGHAT and CDR2 FQNNGV. The CDR3 sequence is 13 residues long. J was trimmed by 5 bases and V by 3 bases; bases with no gene match: 1. CDR3 in amino acids: CASSLGQNNEQFF. Written as DNA, the CDR3 is TGTGCCAGCAGCTTGGGACAGAACAATGAGCAGTTCTTC. Filled out from reference TRBV11-2 and TRBJ2-1, the complete variable domain reads EAGVAQSPRYKIIEKRQSVAFWCNPISGHATLYWYQQILGQGPKLLIQFQNNGVVDDSQLPKDRFSAERLKGVDSTLKIQPAKLEDSAVYLCASSLGQNNEQFFGPGTRLTVL.

V usage is TRBV28 and J usage is TRBJ1-5, with D perhaps TRBD1 (6 bases). CDR1 and CDR2 (germline): MDHEN, SYDVKM. Trimming took off 5 bases at V and 2 bases at J, with 13 bases between the two ends. The CDR3 is 15 amino acids. The CDR3 is CASSRAGAGNQPQHF. CDR3 DNA sequence: TGTGCCAGCAGTCGAGCAGGGGCGGGCAATCAGCCCCAGCATTTT.

This clone appeared once. V is TRBV27 and J is TRBJ2-3; 14 positions match TRBD2. CDR1 and CDR2 (germline): MNHEY, SMNVEV (reference sequence). V lost 4 bases to trimming and J lost 7 bases; unmatched junction nucleotides: 7. This CDR3 region has 16 residues. DNA for the CDR3: TGTGCCAGCAGTTCGCAGACTAGCGGGGGGGTATATACGCAGTATTTT. It encodes CASSSQTSGGVYTQYF.